One sample yielded the 9 T cell receptor beta chains listed below, sequenced in a study of T cells in Graves' hyperthyroidism and ophthalmopathy (dated by TCRdb to about 2019). To prepare the library, multiplex PCR was applied. For sequencing, an Illumina HiSeq 2000 was employed. Amplification of TCR beta CDR3 regions was carried out from RNA transcripts. The TCR CDR3 was subjected to a first round of RT-PCR using the HTBI primer set and the Qiagen OneStep RT-PCR kit. The public sequencing data were trimmed at Q25 with fastp and processed into clonotypes with MiXCR by TCRdb, which kept only in-frame beta chains. Rows with one shared CDR3 protein collapse into an entry with the most common genes and DNA. This sample is represented by some 180,000 distinct CDR3 sequences; less than 20% of them were singletons. More than 50% of the sample is taken by the ten largest. The sequenced material came from blood. The source is a woman aged 50 to 65 with Graves' hyperthyroidism.

The count of this clonotype is one. The chain employs TRBV12-3 or TRBV12-4 and TRBJ2-5; TRBD2 matches at 12 bases. This CDR3 has 15 amino acids. After removal of 2 bases from V and 5 bases from J, the junction contained 3 bases not matched to a gene. CDR3 amino acids: CASSLRGTSGETQYF. CDR3 DNA: TGTGCCAGCAGTTTAAGGGGGACTAGCGGGGAGACCCAGTACTTC.

V gene TRBV5-1 combines with J gene TRBJ2-2, with TRBD1 matching 10 bases. Germline CDR1 is SGHRS and CDR2 is YFSETQ. J lost 6 bases, V lost 3 bases, and 5 bases had no gene match. This CDR3 has 15 amino acids. The CDR3 reads CASSSWDRGPGELFF. The CDR3 DNA is TGCGCCAGCAGCTCGTGGGACAGGGGCCCCGGGGAGCTGTTTTTT.

CDR3 protein: CASSLTGTGDADTQYF. The CDR3 DNA reads as TGTGCCAGCAGCCTGACCGGGACAGGGGACGCAGATACGCAGTATTTT. The chain links TRBV7-9 to TRBJ2-3, with TRBD1 identical over 10 bases. Germline CDR1 is SEHNR and CDR2 is FQNEAQ (reference sequence). V gave up 5 bases and J gave up 4 bases; unmatched junction bases: 9. The CDR3 loop spans 16 amino acids.

This clonotype was recorded many times. The J gene is TRBJ2-2, the V gene TRBV2, with 13 bases that match TRBD2. From germline, CDR1 is SNHLY and CDR2 FYNNEI. The V gene end was trimmed by 6 bases and the J gene end by 4 bases; junction bases not matched to a gene: 8. This CDR3 has 17 residues. CDR3 loop: CASRALAGGPRTGELFF. In DNA form, the CDR3 reads TGTGCCAGCAGGGCACTAGCGGGAGGGCCGCGCACCGGGGAGCTGTTTTTT.

This clonotype was seen repeatedly, ten times or more. The junction departs from germline at one end; a sequencing error may be responsible. The rearrangement joins TRBV6-2 or TRBV6-3 to TRBJ1-1; 7 bases agree with TRBD1. The CDR3 sequence is 14 residues long. Germline lookup yields CDR1 MNHEY and CDR2 SVGEGT. In DNA, the CDR3 is TGTGCCAGCAGTTACGCGGGACAGAACACTGAAACTTTCTTT. This sequence encodes CASSYAGQNTETFF.

This clonotype came up a few times. The chain combines TRBV4-2 with TRBJ1-5; D uncertain. This CDR3 region has 14 residues. V lost 2 bases and J 2 bases, leaving 7 bases between the germline ends. CDR1 is LGHNA and CDR2 is YNFKEQ in the germline V gene. CDR3 sequence: CASSQSEGNQPQHF. DNA of the CDR3: TGTGCCAGCAGCCAATCTGAGGGCAATCAGCCCCAGCATTTT.

This clonotype showed up many times. The J gene is TRBJ2-1, the V gene TRBV7-3; D may be TRBD2 (5 bases). The CDR3 covers 13 residues. V gave up 4 bases and J gave up 9 bases, with 13 bases separating them. Looked up from germline, CDR1 is SGHTA and CDR2 is FQGTGA. The CDR3 loop is CASSSRGLTEQFF. For the CDR3, the DNA is TGTGCCAGCAGCTCCCGAGGGCTCACTGAGCAGTTCTTC. Drawing the rest from reference TRBV7-3 and TRBJ2-1, the complete variable domain is GAGVSQTPSNKVTEKGKYVELRCDPISGHTALYWYRQSLGQGPEFLIYFQGTGAADDSGLPNDRFFAVRPEGSVSTLKIQRTERGDSAVYLCASSSRGLTEQFFGPGTRLTVL.

This clonotype was found a few times. V and J are TRBV7-9 and TRBJ2-5; a weak D match, TRBD2 (7 bases). The CDR3 length is 16 residues. CDR1 SEHNR and CDR2 FQNEAQ come from the germline V gene (reference sequence). Trimming took 1 base from V and 0 from J, leaving 12 bases between them. The CDR3 sequence is CASSLVGGANQETQYF. As DNA, the CDR3 is TGTGCCAGCAGCTTAGTGGGGGGGGCCAACCAAGAGACCCAGTACTTC.

This clonotype was seen repeatedly, ten times or more. The CDR3 sequence is CASSLPPSGSTDTQYF. The CDR3 DNA sequence: TGCGCCAGCAGCCTCCCCCCTAGCGGGAGCACAGATACGCAGTATTTT. The chain couples TRBV4-1 to TRBJ2-3; TRBD2 matches at 8 bases. V lost 4 bases to trimming and J lost 0 bases; unmatched junction nucleotides: 6. The length of the CDR3 is 16 residues. Germline assignment: CDR1 MGHRA and CDR2 YSYEKL.